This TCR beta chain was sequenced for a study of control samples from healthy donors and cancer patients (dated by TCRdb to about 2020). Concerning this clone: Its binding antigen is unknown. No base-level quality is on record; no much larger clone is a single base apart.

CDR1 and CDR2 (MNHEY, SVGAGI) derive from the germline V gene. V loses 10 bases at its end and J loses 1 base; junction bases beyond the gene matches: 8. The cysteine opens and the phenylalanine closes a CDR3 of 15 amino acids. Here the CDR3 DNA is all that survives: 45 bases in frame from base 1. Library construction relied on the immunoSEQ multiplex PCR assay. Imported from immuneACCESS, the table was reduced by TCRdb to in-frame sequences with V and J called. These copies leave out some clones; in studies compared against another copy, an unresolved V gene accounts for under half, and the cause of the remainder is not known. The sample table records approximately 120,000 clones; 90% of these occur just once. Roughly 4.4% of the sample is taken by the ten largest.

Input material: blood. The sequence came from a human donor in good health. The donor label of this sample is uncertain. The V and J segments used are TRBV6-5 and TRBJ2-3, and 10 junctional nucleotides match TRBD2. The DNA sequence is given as TGTGCCACCTCTGGGAGCGGGGGGGGCACAGATACGCAGTATTTT. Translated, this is CATSGSGGGTDTQYF.